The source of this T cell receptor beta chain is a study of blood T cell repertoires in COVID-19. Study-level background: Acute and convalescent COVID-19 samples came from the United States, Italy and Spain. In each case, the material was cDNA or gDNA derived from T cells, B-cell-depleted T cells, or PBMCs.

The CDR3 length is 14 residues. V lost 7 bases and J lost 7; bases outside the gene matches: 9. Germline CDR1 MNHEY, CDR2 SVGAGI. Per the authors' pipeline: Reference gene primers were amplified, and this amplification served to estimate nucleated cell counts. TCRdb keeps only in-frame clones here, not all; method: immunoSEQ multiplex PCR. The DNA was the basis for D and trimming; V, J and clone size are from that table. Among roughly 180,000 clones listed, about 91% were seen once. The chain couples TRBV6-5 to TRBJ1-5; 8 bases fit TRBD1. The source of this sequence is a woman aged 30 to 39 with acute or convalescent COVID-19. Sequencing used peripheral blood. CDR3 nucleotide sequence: TGTGCCAGCAACCAGGGGGCCGCGTGGCAGCCCCAGCATTTT. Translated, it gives CASNQGAAWQPQHF.